The clone carrying this T cell receptor beta chain was found a few times. The CDR3 has 16 residues. V dropped 1 base and J dropped 4 bases, with 16 bases sitting between them. The germline V gene has CDR1 KGHSH and CDR2 LQKENI. Using immunoSEQ multiplex PCR, the repertoire was profiled, and TCRdb retains in-frame clones only, with some absent. The sample yields about 210,000 clones, 65% to 85% seen once. The data were obtained in a study of blood T cell repertoires in COVID-19. The TCR sequence derives from a man younger than 45 with acute COVID-19. Sequenced sample: PBMCs or T cells enriched from blood (not recorded which). This sequence joins TRBV18 and TRBJ1-1, with a weak D call TRBD1 (5 bases). As DNA, the CDR3 is TGTGCCAGCTCACCACTTGGCAGGGAAGATAGCACTGAAGCTTTCTTT. Translating it yields CASSPLGREDSTEAFF.